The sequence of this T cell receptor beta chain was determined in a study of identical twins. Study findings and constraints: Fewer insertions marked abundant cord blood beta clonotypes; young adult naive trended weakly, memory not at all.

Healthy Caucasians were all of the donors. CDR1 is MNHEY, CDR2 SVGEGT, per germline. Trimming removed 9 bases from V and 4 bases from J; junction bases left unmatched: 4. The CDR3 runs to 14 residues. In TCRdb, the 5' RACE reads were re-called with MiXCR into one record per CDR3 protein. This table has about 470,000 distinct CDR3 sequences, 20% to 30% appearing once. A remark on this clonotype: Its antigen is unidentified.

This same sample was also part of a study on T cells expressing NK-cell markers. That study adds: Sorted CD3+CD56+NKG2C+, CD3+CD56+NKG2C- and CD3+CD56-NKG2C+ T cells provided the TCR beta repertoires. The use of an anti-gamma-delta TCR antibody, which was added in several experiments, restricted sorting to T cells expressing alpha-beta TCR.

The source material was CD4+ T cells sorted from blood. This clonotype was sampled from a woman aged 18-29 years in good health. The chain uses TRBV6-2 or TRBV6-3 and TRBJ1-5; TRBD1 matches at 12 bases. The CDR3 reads CASTGQGANQPQHF. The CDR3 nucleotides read TGTGCCAGTACGGGACAGGGGGCGAATCAGCCCCAGCATTTT.